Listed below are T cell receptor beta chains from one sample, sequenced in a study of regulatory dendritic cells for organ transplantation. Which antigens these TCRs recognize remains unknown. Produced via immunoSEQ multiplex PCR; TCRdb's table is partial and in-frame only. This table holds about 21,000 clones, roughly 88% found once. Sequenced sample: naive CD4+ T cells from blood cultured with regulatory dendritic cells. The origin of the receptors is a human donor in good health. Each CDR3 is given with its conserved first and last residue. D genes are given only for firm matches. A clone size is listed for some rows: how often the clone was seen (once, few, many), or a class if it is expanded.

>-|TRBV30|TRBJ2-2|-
CAWSVTANTGELFF
TGTGCCTGGAGTGTAACAGCGAACACCGGGGAGCTGTTTTTT
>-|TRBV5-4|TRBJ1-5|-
CASSRGGDQPQHF
TGTGCCAGCAGCCGGGGCGGGGATCAGCCCCAGCATTTT
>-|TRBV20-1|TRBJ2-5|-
CSARPEETQYF
TGCAGTGCTAGGCCAGAAGAGACCCAGTACTTC
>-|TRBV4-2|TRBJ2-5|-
CASSQPTAVGGETQYF
TGTGCCAGCAGCCAACCTACCGCCGTGGGGGGAGAGACCCAGTACTTC
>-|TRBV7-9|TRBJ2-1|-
CASSLGAGVTNEQFF
TGTGCCAGCAGCTTAGGGGCAGGGGTGACCAATGAGCAGTTCTTC
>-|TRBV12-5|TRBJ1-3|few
CASSTYYALSGNTIYF
TGTGCTAGTTCTACTTATTATGCTCTCTCTGGAAACACCATATATTTT
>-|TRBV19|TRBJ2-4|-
CASRFDRPELAKNIQYF
TGTGCCAGTAGATTTGATCGTCCAGAACTAGCCAAAAACATTCAGTACTTC
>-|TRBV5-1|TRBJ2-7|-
CASSSHRKSSYEQYF
TGCGCCAGCAGCTCCCACAGGAAGAGCTCCTACGAGCAGTACTTC
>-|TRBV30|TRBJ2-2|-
CAWSRGGLETGELFF
TGTGCCTGGAGTAGGGGGGGCCTCGAGACCGGGGAGCTGTTTTTT
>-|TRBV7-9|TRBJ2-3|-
CASSLVGTRTDTQYF
TGTGCCAGCAGCTTAGTGGGGACTCGCACAGATACGCAGTATTTT
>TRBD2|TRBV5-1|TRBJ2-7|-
CASSLSYSGSVYEQYF
TGCGCCAGCAGCTTGAGCTATAGCGGGAGTGTATACGAGCAGTACTTC
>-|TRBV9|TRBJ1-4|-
CASSVVPFPTNEKLFF
TGTGCCAGCAGCGTAGTCCCCTTTCCAACTAATGAAAAACTGTTTTTT
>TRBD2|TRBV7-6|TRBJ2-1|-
CASSLAPGGSGGLTYNEQFF
TGTGCCAGCAGCTTAGCACCGGGGGGTAGCGGGGGCCTGACCTACAATGAGCAGTTCTTC
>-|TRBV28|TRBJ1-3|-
CASSIRLTLRNTIYF
TGTGCCAGCAGCATCCGGTTGACCCTCCGAAACACCATATATTTT
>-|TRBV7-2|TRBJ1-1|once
CASSPLLRATEAFF
TGTGCCAGCAGCCCACTCCTACGGGCAACTGAAGCTTTCTTT
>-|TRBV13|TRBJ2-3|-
CASSPRGVSPTDTQYF
TGTGCCAGCAGCCCTAGGGGTGTCAGCCCCACAGATACGCAGTATTTT
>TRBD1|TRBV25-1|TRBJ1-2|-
CASRTGGYGYTF
TGTGCCAGCAGGACAGGGGGATATGGCTACACCTTC
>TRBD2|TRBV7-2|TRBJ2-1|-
CASSLVAGGYNEQFF
TGTGCCAGCAGCTTGGTAGCGGGAGGATACAATGAGCAGTTCTTC
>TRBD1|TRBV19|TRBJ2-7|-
CASSADRAYEQYF
TGTGCCAGTAGTGCGGACAGGGCCTACGAGCAGTACTTC
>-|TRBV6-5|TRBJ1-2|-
CASSYSPPGGYTF
TGTGCCAGCAGTTACTCACCGCCGGGTGGCTACACCTTC
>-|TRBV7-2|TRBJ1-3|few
CASSLGLAGSGNTIYF
TGTGCCAGCAGCTTAGGTCTCGCTGGCTCTGGAAACACCATATATTTT
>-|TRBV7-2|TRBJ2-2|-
CASSLMSTGELFF
TGTGCCAGCAGCTTAATGTCGACCGGGGAGCTGTTTTTT
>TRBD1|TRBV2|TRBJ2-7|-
CASIWDSNSYEQYF
TGTGCCAGCATCTGGGACAGTAACTCCTACGAGCAGTACTTC
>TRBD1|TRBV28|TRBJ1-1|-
CASSLGTVNTEAFF
TGTGCCAGCAGTTTAGGGACAGTGAACACTGAAGCTTTCTTT
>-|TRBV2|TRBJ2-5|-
CASSEARRVQETQYF
TGTGCCAGCAGTGAAGCGCGTCGGGTCCAAGAGACCCAGTACTTC
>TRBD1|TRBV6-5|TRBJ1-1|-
CASSSWGPDRGTEAFF
TGTGCCAGCAGTTCCTGGGGCCCAGACAGGGGCACTGAAGCTTTCTTT
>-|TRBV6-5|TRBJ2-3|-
CASSYRTDTQYF
TGTGCCAGCAGTTACCGCACAGATACGCAGTATTTT
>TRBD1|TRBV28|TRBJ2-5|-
CASRATGGLETQYF
TGTGCCAGCAGGGCGACAGGGGGTTTGGAGACCCAGTACTTC
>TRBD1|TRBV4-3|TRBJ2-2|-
CASSQFRQGANTGELFF
TGCGCCAGCAGCCAATTTAGGCAGGGGGCTAACACCGGGGAGCTGTTTTTT
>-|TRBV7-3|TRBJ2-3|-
CASSLSGSDTDTQYF
TGTGCCAGCAGCTTAAGCGGATCAGATACAGATACGCAGTATTTT
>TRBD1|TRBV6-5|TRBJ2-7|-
CASKLTGGSYEQYF
TGTGCCAGCAAACTAACAGGGGGGTCCTACGAGCAGTACTTC
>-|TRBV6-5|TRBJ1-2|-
CASSIGSRTVGGYTF
TGTGCCAGCAGTATAGGGAGTAGAACGGTCGGTGGCTACACCTTC
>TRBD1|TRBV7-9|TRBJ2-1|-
CASTSQGQGANEQFF
TGTGCCAGCACCTCACAAGGACAGGGGGCCAATGAGCAGTTCTTC
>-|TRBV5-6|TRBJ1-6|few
CASSLWAGSNSPLHF
TGTGCCAGCAGCTTGTGGGCAGGATCTAATTCACCCCTCCACTTT
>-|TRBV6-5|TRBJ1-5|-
CASSPGVNQPQHF
TGTGCCAGCAGCCCGGGCGTAAATCAGCCCCAGCATTTT
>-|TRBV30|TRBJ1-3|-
CAWSVAAGGNTIYF
TGTGCCTGGAGTGTAGCAGCAGGGGGAAACACCATATATTTT
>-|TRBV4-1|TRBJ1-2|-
CASSQDHSLRGYTF
TGCGCCAGCAGCCAAGACCACAGCTTGAGAGGCTACACCTTC
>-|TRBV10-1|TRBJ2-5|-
CASSPFRGLQETQYF
TGCGCCAGCAGCCCCTTCCGAGGGCTCCAAGAGACCCAGTACTTC
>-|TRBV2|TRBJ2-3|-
CASSARTGSGTDTQYF
TGTGCCAGCAGCGCGCGTACAGGTAGCGGCACAGATACGCAGTATTTT
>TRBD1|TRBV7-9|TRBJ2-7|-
CASSPGPRQGDVYEQYF
TGTGCCAGCAGCCCCGGCCCCAGACAGGGGGATGTGTACGAGCAGTACTTC
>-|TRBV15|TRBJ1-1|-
CATSREGVQDTEAFF
TGTGCCACCAGCAGAGAGGGGGTGCAAGACACTGAAGCTTTCTTT
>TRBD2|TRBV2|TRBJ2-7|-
CASSKAASGRGEQYF
TGTGCCAGCAGCAAAGCGGCTAGCGGGAGGGGCGAGCAGTACTTC
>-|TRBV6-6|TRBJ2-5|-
CASSTIRETQYF
TGTGCCAGCAGTACTATACGAGAGACCCAGTACTTC
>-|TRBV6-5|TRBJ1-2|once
CASSYLGHYGYTF
TGTGCCAGCAGTTATCTGGGGCACTATGGCTACACCTTC
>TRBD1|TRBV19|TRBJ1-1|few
CASSIKTGQGNTEAFF
TGTGCCAGTAGTATTAAGACGGGACAGGGGAACACTGAAGCTTTCTTT
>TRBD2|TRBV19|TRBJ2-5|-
CASSRLGEGRSRETQYF
TGTGCCAGTAGTAGGCTGGGGGAGGGCCGAAGTCGAGAGACCCAGTACTTC
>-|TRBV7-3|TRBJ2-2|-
CASSLKLQLNTGELFF
TGTGCCAGCAGCTTAAAGCTACAGTTGAACACCGGGGAGCTGTTTTTT
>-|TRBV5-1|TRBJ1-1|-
CASRWGQNTEAFF
TGCGCCAGCAGATGGGGACAAAACACTGAAGCTTTCTTT
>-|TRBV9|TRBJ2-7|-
CASSATGDYTPSSYEQYF
TGTGCCAGCAGCGCCACAGGGGACTACACCCCTAGCTCCTACGAGCAGTACTTC
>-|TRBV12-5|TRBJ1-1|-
CASGLGTLNTEAFF
TGTGCTAGTGGTTTGGGTACATTGAACACTGAAGCTTTCTTT